Following are 26 T cell receptor beta chains from one sample sequenced in a study of blood T cell repertoires in COVID-19. Here immunoSEQ multiplex PCR was the method, and the copy in TCRdb shows in-frame clones only, minus some. Here the sample spans 200,000 to 250,000 clones, around 86% being singletons. The specimen was peripheral blood. The receptors were gathered from a woman at least 80 years old with COVID-19, enrolled during active disease.

The J gene is TRBJ1-5, the V gene TRBV19; D gene unclear. Looked up from germline, CDR1 is LNHDA and CDR2 is SQIVND (reference sequence). Trimming removed 8 bases from V and 8 bases from J, with 16 bases in between. This CDR3 spans 13 amino acids. The CDR3 coding sequence is TGTGCCAGTCGCCAGCAAAGGAGGGAGCCCCAGCATTTT. Residues: CASRQQRREPQHF.

The chain joins TRBV11-2 to TRBJ2-7; no clear D gene. The germline gives CDR1 SGHAT, CDR2 FQNNGV. This CDR3 contains 14 residues. Trimming pared 2 bases from V and 1 base from J, leaving 9 bases between. The CDR3 nucleotides are TGTGCCAGCAGCTTAATAACAGCTTCCTACGAGCAGTACTTC. Translating gives CASSLITASYEQYF.

J is TRBJ2-1 and V is TRBV9, with D uncertain. The CDR3 has 16 amino acids. V was trimmed by 0 bases and J by 4 bases, leaving 14 bases between them. Germline V CDR1 and CDR2: SGDLS, YYNGEE. CDR3 loop: CASSVVASSGYNEQFF. The CDR3 bases are TGTGCCAGCAGCGTAGTTGCCAGTTCCGGGTACAATGAGCAGTTCTTC.

The chain has TRBV4-1 and TRBJ2-7; TRBD1 agrees at 7 bases. The CDR3 is 17 amino acids. In germline, CDR1 is MGHRA, CDR2 YSYEKL. V lost 0 bases to trimming and J lost 2 bases; unmatched junction nucleotides: 10. CDR3 sequence: CASSQEPFGTVPYEQYF. The CDR3 region has the DNA TGCGCCAGCAGCCAAGAACCCTTCGGGACAGTCCCCTACGAGCAGTACTTC.

This rearrangement joins TRBV7-2 to TRBJ1-2; weak D call: TRBD1 (6 bases). This CDR3 is built from 13 residues. The V and J ends lost 1 base and 5 bases respectively, with 8 bases between them. Germline assignment: CDR1 SGHTA and CDR2 FQGNSA. The CDR3 bases are TGTGCCAGCAGCTTAGGCACAGGGTATGGCTACACCTTC. Translated: CASSLGTGYGYTF.

The J gene is TRBJ2-2, the V gene TRBV7-9; TRBD1 agrees at 8 bases. Trimming removed 0 bases from V and 1 base from J; junction bases left unmatched: 4. In germline, CDR1 is SEHNR, CDR2 FQNEAQ (reference sequence). The CDR3 covers 17 residues. This CDR3 reads CASSLALTGGNTGELFF. DNA of the CDR3: TGTGCCAGCAGCTTAGCGCTAACAGGGGGGAACACCGGGGAGCTGTTTTTT.

V gene TRBV6-6 combines with J gene TRBJ2-2, with D uncertain. The CDR3 has 13 amino acids. V lost 4 bases to trimming and J lost 4 bases, with 7 bases between them. CDR1 MNHNY and CDR2 SVGAGI come from the germline V gene (reference sequence). CDR3 DNA: TGTGCCAGCAGTTCCAGTGTCACCGGGGAGCTGTTTTTT. This encodes CASSSSVTGELFF.

The chain is built from TRBV5-8 and TRBJ1-4; possible D gene TRBD1, 5 bases. The germline gives CDR1 SGHTS, CDR2 YDEGEE. The CDR3 consists of 14 residues. The V end was cut by 1 base, the J end by 8 bases, with 12 bases between. For the CDR3, the DNA is TGTGCCAGCAGCTTGCGGGGACTTTGGGAAAAACTGTTTTTT. Residues: CASSLRGLWEKLFF.

The chain recombines TRBV10-3 with TRBJ1-1; D is unresolved. Germline assignment: CDR1 ENHRY and CDR2 SYGVKD. The length of the CDR3 is 13 residues. Trimming left V 1 base short and J 4 bases short, with 7 bases between. The CDR3 nucleotides are TGTGCCATCAGTGAGTGGCTAGCCACTGAAGCTTTCTTT. This codes for CAISEWLATEAFF.

This clone was recorded a few times. The chain links TRBV10-3 to TRBJ2-1, with 7 bases lining up with TRBD2. The CDR3 consists of 14 residues. With V trimmed by 7 bases and J by 7 bases, 10 bases remained unmatched. Germline V gene data show CDR1 as ENHRY and CDR2 as SYGVKD. The CDR3 DNA is TGTGCCATCACGCCCGGGTTGGGAGGGAATGAGCAGTTCTTC. It codes for CAITPGLGGNEQFF.

The chain is built from TRBV5-1 and TRBJ2-5; 7 bases fit TRBD1. The CDR3 extends over 14 amino acids. V gave up 2 bases and J gave up 2 bases; unmatched junction bases: 3. The germline CDR1 and CDR2 sequences are SGHRS and YFSETQ. The CDR3 DNA is TGCGCCAGCAGCTTAACAGGGGCGCAAGAGACCCAGTACTTC. Amino acid sequence: CASSLTGAQETQYF.

The chain recombines TRBV6-5 with TRBJ1-1; D not certain. The CDR3 is 13 amino acids. V gave up 0 bases and J gave up 3 bases, with 5 bases separating them. Germline V gene lookup returns CDR1 MNHEY and CDR2 SVGAGI. The CDR3 protein is CASSYSGHTEAFF. The DNA for the CDR3 is TGTGCCAGCAGTTACTCTGGCCACACTGAAGCTTTCTTT.

V usage is TRBV7-2 and J usage is TRBJ2-7; no clear D. The CDR3 covers 12 residues. Germline V CDR1 and CDR2: SGHTA, FQGNSA. Between the trimmed V and J ends, which lost 5 bases and 3 bases, there was a span of 8 bases. In DNA form, the CDR3 reads TGTGCCAGCAGCATGTACGGCTACGAGCAGTACTTC. This sequence encodes CASSMYGYEQYF.

The CDR3 here is CASSLGQGSAEAFF. In DNA, the CDR3 is TGTGCCAGCAGCTTAGGACAGGGTAGCGCTGAAGCTTTCTTT. V is TRBV7-9 and J is TRBJ1-1; 7 nucleotides agree with TRBD1. V lost 1 base and J lost 6; bases outside the gene matches: 5. CDR3 size: 14 residues. Germline V gene data show CDR1 as SEHNR and CDR2 as FQNEAQ (reference sequence). Combining the CDR3 with reference TRBV7-9 and TRBJ1-1 gives the whole variable domain DTGVSQNPRHKITKRGQNVTFRCDPISEHNRLYWYRQTLGQGPEFLTYFQNEAQLEKSRLLSDRFSAERPKGSFSTLEIQRTEQGDSAMYLCASSLGQGSAEAFFGQGTRLTVV.

The chain links TRBV5-4 to TRBJ2-1; D is perhaps TRBD1 (5 bases). Deletions cut 4 bases from V and 4 bases from J, with 15 bases between. The CDR3 sequence is 15 residues long. Germline V gives CDR1 SGHNT, CDR2 YYREEE (reference sequence). The CDR3 sequence is CASSPGGAAYNEQFF. In DNA, the CDR3 is TGTGCCAGCAGCCCAGGTGGGGCGGCATACAATGAGCAGTTCTTC.

The genes are TRBV4-3 and TRBJ2-7; 8 bases fit TRBD1. V dropped 1 base and J dropped 2; count of bases not matched to a gene: 4. The CDR3 covers 15 residues. CDR1 is LGHNA, CDR2 YSLEER, per germline. The CDR3 DNA reads TGCGCCAGCAGCCAAGCAGGGACAGGCACCTACGAGCAGTACTTC. Translation gives CASSQAGTGTYEQYF.

The J gene is TRBJ2-5, the V gene TRBV19; 12 bases are shared with TRBD1. The germline gives CDR1 LNHDA, CDR2 SQIVND (reference sequence). This CDR3 contains 17 residues. The ends lost 1 base at V and 6 bases at J; junction bases unmatched: 9. This chain's CDR3 is CASSIGGQGAFRKTQYF. In DNA, the CDR3 is TGTGCCAGTAGTATAGGGGGACAGGGGGCGTTTAGGAAGACCCAGTACTTC. The full variable domain, in which reference TRBV19 and TRBJ2-5 provide the parts outside the CDR3, is DGGITQSPKYLFRKEGQNVTLSCEQNLNHDAMYWYRQDPGQGLRLIYYSQIVNDFQKGDIAEGYSVSREKKESFPLTVTSAQKNPTAFYLCASSIGGQGAFRKTQYFGPGTRLLVL.

The chain uses TRBV27 and TRBJ2-6; D not resolved. V lost 0 bases, J lost 1 base, and 7 bases lay in between. The CDR3 has 16 amino acids. Germline CDR1 MNHEY, CDR2 SMNVEV (reference sequence). The CDR3 loop is CASSLSRVSGANVLTF. The CDR3 nucleotides are TGTGCCAGCAGTTTATCGAGAGTTTCTGGGGCCAACGTCCTGACTTTC.

This rearrangement joins TRBV5-1 to TRBJ2-3; 9 bases match TRBD1. The CDR3 has 14 residues. V dropped 7 bases and J dropped 4; count of bases not matched to a gene: 7. CDR1 is SGHRS, CDR2 YFSETQ, per germline. CDR3 DNA: TGCGCCAGCGCCGAGGACAGGGGAGCAGATACGCAGTATTTT. Translating gives CASAEDRGADTQYF.

The J gene is TRBJ1-2, the V gene TRBV19, with D hard to call. The CDR3 contains 15 residues. The germline V gene encodes CDR1 LNHDA and CDR2 SQIVND (reference sequence). V was cut by 7 bases and J by 3 bases, with 18 bases left in between. The chain's CDR3 is CASNPMRGNYYGYTF. CDR3 nucleotide sequence: TGTGCCAGTAACCCGATGCGGGGAAACTACTATGGCTACACCTTC.

This chain joins TRBV7-2 and TRBJ1-6, with D possibly being TRBD1 (5 bases). Germline CDR1 SGHTA, CDR2 FQGNSA. V shed 2 bases and J shed 9 bases, with 26 bases lying between them. This CDR3 spans 19 amino acids. For the CDR3, the DNA is TGTGCCAGCAGCTTAAAGGTCTCACAGGTACTCGAATGGAGTTCACCCCTCCACTTT. It encodes CASSLKVSQVLEWSSPLHF. Together with reference TRBV7-2 and TRBJ1-6, the CDR3 gives the full variable domain: GAGVSQSPSNKVTEKGKDVELRCDPISGHTALYWYRQSLGQGLEFLIYFQGNSAPDKSGLPSDRFSAERTGGSVSTLTIQRTQQEDSAVYLCASSLKVSQVLEWSSPLHFGNGTRLTVT.

The chain employs TRBV5-6 and TRBJ2-7; weak D call: TRBD2 (5 bases). Germline V lookup: CDR1 SGHDT, CDR2 YYEEEE. The CDR3 extends over 17 amino acids. V was trimmed by 1 base and J by 0 bases, leaving 17 bases between them. CDR3 nucleotides: TGTGCCAGCAGCTTGACCTTCGAGGGCCGGAGCTCCTACGAGCAGTACTTC. Translation: CASSLTFEGRSSYEQYF.

The V gene is TRBV3-1 (or the pseudogene TRBV3-2), the J gene TRBJ1-3; D unclear. The CDR3 runs to 15 residues. The germline V gene has CDR1 LGHDT and CDR2 YNNKEL (reference sequence). V lost 7 bases and J 10 bases, leaving 23 bases between the germline ends. The CDR3 region has the DNA TGTGCCAGCACCTCCCCGGAGAGACCTTACGGGACCATATATTTT. Its translation is CASTSPERPYGTIYF.

The chain is built from TRBV5-1 and TRBJ2-6; maybe TRBD2 (6 bases). V gave up 4 bases and J gave up 2 bases, with 13 bases separating them. The CDR3 has 16 amino acids. Germline CDR1 reads SGHRS; CDR2 reads YFSETQ. The CDR3 region has the DNA TGCGCCAGCAGCCCCCTCGCGGGGACTGGGGCCAACGTCCTGACTTTC. This codes for CASSPLAGTGANVLTF.

The chain links TRBV3-1 (or the pseudogene TRBV3-2) to TRBJ2-3, with D possibly TRBD1 on 6 matching bases. CDR1 is LGHDT and CDR2 is YNNKEL in the germline V gene (reference sequence). This CDR3 has 14 residues. The V end lost 3 bases, the J end lost 1 base, and 8 bases lay between the germline ends. The DNA for the CDR3 is TGTGCCAGCAGCCACGGGACACGCACAGATACGCAGTATTTT. Residues: CASSHGTRTDTQYF.

The rearrangement links TRBV28 to TRBJ1-2; D remains ambiguous. The germline V and J ends were trimmed by 7 bases and 0 bases, with 9 bases remaining between them. Germline CDR1 reads MDHEN; CDR2 reads SYDVKM. This CDR3 spans 13 amino acids. This chain's CDR3 is CASTRLPNYGYTF. The CDR3, as DNA: TGTGCCAGCACTCGACTGCCTAACTATGGCTACACCTTC.